Listed here are 25 T cell receptor beta chains from one sample, sequenced in a study of regulatory T cells in long-lasting Graves disease. Both iRepertoire HTBI primers and Arm-PCR of CDR3 regions were used to build the TCR beta libraries. In TCRdb, the multiplex PCR reads were re-called with MiXCR into one record per CDR3 protein. The sample has hundreds of thousands of distinct CDR3 sequences, 20% to 25% seen once. As for time point: persistent/refractory GD, antithyroid drugs over 5 years with positive TRAb. RNA extracted from PBMCs served as the sequencing template. The sample here was peripheral blood mononuclear cells (PBMCs), taken when the disease was refractory, from a patient treated with antithyroid drugs. The source of these receptors is a female donor with Graves disease.

The chain recombines TRBV5-1 with TRBJ1-3; TRBD1 might be the D (5 bases). Looked up from germline, CDR1 is SGHRS and CDR2 is YFSETQ. Trimming pared 7 bases from V and 0 bases from J, leaving 14 bases between. The CDR3 consists of 15 residues. CDR3: CASRGTGDSGNTIYF. The CDR3 DNA sequence: TGCGCCAGCCGCGGGACGGGGGACTCTGGAAACACCATATATTTT.

The chain recombines TRBV28 with TRBJ1-5, with 9 bases fitting TRBD1. The germline CDR1 and CDR2 sequences are MDHEN and SYDVKM. This CDR3 is 14 amino acids long. J lost 6 bases, V lost 5 bases, and 5 bases had no gene match. In nucleotides, the CDR3 is TGTGCCAGCAGTACCCGGACAGGGGCTCAGCCCCAGCATTTT. Amino acids: CASSTRTGAQPQHF.

The chain links TRBV3-1 to TRBJ2-2; D unclear. The CDR3 is 13 amino acids. Germline V CDR1 and CDR2: LGHDT, YNNKEL (reference sequence). V gave up 2 bases and J gave up 6 bases, with 7 bases separating them. The CDR3, as DNA: TGTGCCAGCAGCCAATACAGCGCCGGGGAGCTGTTTTTT. It specifies CASSQYSAGELFF.

This clonotype has ten or more counts. The chain couples TRBV12-3 or TRBV12-4 to TRBJ1-2; perhaps TRBD1 as D (5 bases). Trimming left V 5 bases short and J 0 bases short, with 7 bases between. The CDR3 is 13 amino acids. The CDR3: CASSQGTNYGYTF. CDR3 DNA sequence: TGTGCCAGCAGTCAGGGAACTAACTATGGCTACACCTTC.

V is TRBV4-2 and J is TRBJ1-4; D not resolved. The CDR3 has 14 amino acids. The V and J ends lost 4 bases and 2 bases respectively, with 8 bases between them. Germline lookup yields CDR1 LGHNA and CDR2 YNFKEQ. CDR3 coding DNA: TGTGCCAGCAGCCCCCTAGTGACTAATGAAAAACTGTTTTTT. Translation gives CASSPLVTNEKLFF.

This clonotype showed up just a few times. This chain joins TRBV2 and TRBJ1-6, with TRBD1 matching over 7 bases. CDR1 is SNHLY, CDR2 FYNNEI, per germline. This CDR3 contains 15 residues. The trim removed 8 bases at V and 6 bases at J, leaving 10 bases unmatched. This chain's CDR3 is CASGQTGTANSPLHF. The CDR3 bases are TGTGCCAGCGGCCAGACCGGGACAGCTAATTCACCCCTCCACTTT.

This clonotype has a count of ten or more. The J gene is TRBJ1-2, the V gene TRBV6-2 or TRBV6-3; TRBD1 might be the D (6 bases). V lost 6 bases and J 10 bases, leaving 18 bases between the germline ends. Per germline, CDR1 MNHEY and CDR2 SVGEGT. The CDR3 extends over 13 amino acids. The CDR3 DNA sequence: TGTGCCAGCAGGTCGACAGGCCGTGAAGTCTACACCTTC. Translation: CASRSTGREVYTF.

The chain joins TRBV7-9 to TRBJ1-1; the D gene is possibly TRBD1 (5 bases). Germline loops: CDR1 SEHNR, CDR2 FQNEAQ (reference sequence). Trimming took off 3 bases at V and 10 bases at J, with 15 bases between the two ends. The CDR3 totals 13 residues. CDR3 coding DNA: TGTGCCAGCAGCTTTCAGGGCTTTCCGCGAGCTTTCTTT. This sequence encodes CASSFQGFPRAFF.

This clonotype was observed many times. This chain links TRBV7-9 with TRBJ1-2; 7 nucleotides match TRBD1. V shed 10 bases and J 2 bases; nucleotides not matched to a gene: 7. There are 13 residues in the CDR3. Germline values: CDR1 SEHNR, CDR2 FQNEAQ (reference sequence). CDR3: CATSKTGNYGYTF. CDR3 coding DNA: TGTGCCACCTCAAAGACAGGGAACTATGGCTACACCTTC.

This clonotype was observed at least ten times. The chain is built from TRBV12-3 or TRBV12-4 and TRBJ2-7, with 11 bases fitting TRBD1. Trimming cost V 4 bases and J 4 bases; bases outside gene matches: 6. This CDR3 comprises 15 residues. In DNA form, the CDR3 reads TGTGCCAGCAGTTACCGGGACAGGGGGTTGTACGAGCAGTACTTC. Translation gives CASSYRDRGLYEQYF.

The rearrangement uses TRBV7-8 and TRBJ1-4, with D maybe TRBD1 (5 bases). The CDR3 has 16 amino acids. The germline V gene has CDR1 SGHVS and CDR2 FQNEAQ. Trimming left V 1 base short and J 7 bases short, with 16 bases between. In nucleotides, the CDR3 is TGTGCCAGCAGCTTAGAACGGGACTGGCTTATTGAAAAACTGTTTTTT. Translating it yields CASSLERDWLIEKLFF.

This clonotype came up once. This may come from a read error, since a much larger clone is one base off. The chain is built from TRBV15 and TRBJ1-1; a weak D match, TRBD1 (5 bases). This CDR3 has 13 residues. The V end lost 4 bases, the J end lost 1 base, and 7 bases lay between the germline ends. Germline-derived CDR1 and CDR2 are LNHNV and YYDKDF (reference sequence). CDR3 DNA: TGTGCCACCAGCACCGGGGGGAACACTGAAGCTTTCTTT. Amino acids: CATSTGGNTEAFF. Filled out from reference TRBV15 and TRBJ1-1, the complete variable domain reads DAMVIQNPRYQVTQFGKPVTLSCSQTLNHNVMYWYQQKSSQAPKLLFHYYDKDFNNEADTPDNFQSRRPNTSFCFLDIRSPGLGDTAMYLCATSTGGNTEAFFGQGTRLTVV.

The chain employs TRBV24-1 and TRBJ1-5; D gene uncertain. This CDR3 is 15 amino acids long. The germline V gene has CDR1 KGHDR and CDR2 SFDVKD. The V gene lost 1 base and the J gene lost 4 bases, with 10 bases spanning the gap. The CDR3 loop reads CATSDLGSGNQPQHF. The CDR3 DNA is TGTGCCACCAGTGATTTAGGATCTGGGAATCAGCCCCAGCATTTT.

In this sample, this clonotype turned up many times. The J gene is TRBJ1-4, the V gene TRBV28, with a tentative D call TRBD1 (6 bases). CDR1 and CDR2 from the germline V gene are MDHEN and SYDVKM. The CDR3 spans 18 residues. V lost 4 bases and J lost 0, with 18 bases in between. CDR3 DNA sequence: TGTGCCAGCAGTTCCCCCTCGGACAGATTTACAACTAATGAAAAACTGTTTTTT. The encoded protein is CASSSPSDRFTTNEKLFF.

The chain links TRBV5-5 to TRBJ2-1, with TRBD2 matching 7 bases. J was trimmed by 0 bases and V by 2 bases; bases with no gene match: 2. This CDR3 has 15 residues. Germline loops: CDR1 SGHKS, CDR2 YYEKEE (reference sequence). CDR3 loop: CASSFLAVSYNEQFF. Here the CDR3 DNA reads TGTGCCAGCAGCTTCCTAGCGGTCTCCTACAATGAGCAGTTCTTC.

The chain combines TRBV7-8 with TRBJ1-4; 10 positions match TRBD1. Per germline, CDR1 SGHVS and CDR2 FQNEAQ. Trimming took 5 bases from V and 7 from J; bases not matched to a gene: 10. This CDR3 is 16 amino acids long. The CDR3 nucleotides read TGTGCCAGCAGCCCCGGGACAGGGGTAGAGGGTGAAAAACTGTTTTTT. As protein: CASSPGTGVEGEKLFF.

The V and J genes are TRBV30 and TRBJ2-2; D is undetermined. The V gene lost 1 base and the J gene lost 5 bases, with 5 bases spanning the gap. The CDR3 loop spans 12 amino acids. Germline-derived CDR1 and CDR2 are GTSNPN and SVGIG (reference sequence). CDR3 amino acids: CAWSAGTGELFF. CDR3 sequence (DNA): TGTGCCTGGAGTGCCGGGACCGGGGAGCTGTTTTTT.

There are a few counts of this clonotype. The chain carries TRBV20-1 and TRBJ2-7; D uncertain. CDR1 and CDR2 from the germline V gene are DFQATT and SNEGSKA (reference sequence). Trimming left V 0 bases short and J 3 bases short, with 18 bases between. CDR3 length: 16 amino acids. CDR3 region: CSARDAMSPNIYEQYF. The CDR3 DNA follows: TGCAGTGCTAGAGATGCTATGTCCCCGAACATCTACGAGCAGTACTTC.

In this sample, this clonotype turned up a few times. The chain has TRBV27 and TRBJ2-7; TRBD1 aligns across 8 bases. CDR1 is MNHEY, CDR2 SMNVEV, per germline (reference sequence). V shed 4 bases and J 1 base; nucleotides not matched to a gene: 9. CDR3 length equals 16 residues. The DNA for the CDR3 is TGTGCCAGCAGTTCCTGGACCGGACAGGGATCCTACGAGCAGTACTTC. It is translated as CASSSWTGQGSYEQYF.

The chain uses TRBV2 and TRBJ2-3; D unclear. Germline values: CDR1 SNHLY, CDR2 FYNNEI. The V and J ends lost 10 bases and 0 bases respectively, with 17 bases between them. The CDR3 has 15 residues. The CDR3 nucleotides read TGTGCCACAACCCTAACTACGGCTAGCACAGATACGCAGTATTTT. This translates into CATTLTTASTDTQYF.

This clonotype was observed many times. The rearrangement joins TRBV12-3 or TRBV12-4 to TRBJ1-6, with no clear D. V lost 3 bases and J lost 10, with 13 bases in between. The CDR3 sequence is 14 residues long. For the CDR3, the DNA is TGTGCCAGCAGTTTTCTGGGTGAAGAATCACCCCTCCACTTT. Protein: CASSFLGEESPLHF.

The V gene is TRBV29-1, the J gene TRBJ2-3, with D uncertain. This CDR3 has 14 amino acids. Germline V gene sequence: CDR1 SQVTM, CDR2 ANQGSEA. Trimming removed 5 bases from V and 2 bases from J, with 14 bases in between. CDR3 sequence reads: CSVCPGTTTDTQYF. The DNA for the CDR3 is TGCAGCGTTTGTCCGGGCACGACCACAGATACGCAGTATTTT.

In its sample, this clonotype was seen many times. The chain carries TRBV11-2 and TRBJ1-4; the match to TRBD1 covers 10 bases. J was trimmed by 8 bases and V by 5 bases; bases with no gene match: 8. The CDR3 covers 15 residues. CDR1 is SGHAT, CDR2 FQNNGV, per germline. In DNA form, the CDR3 reads TGTGCCAGCAGCGGCCGGACAGGGGGGGGAGAAAAACTGTTTTTT. It yields the protein CASSGRTGGGEKLFF.

This clonotype has more than one count but fewer than ten. The chain recombines TRBV5-1 with TRBJ2-2; 14 bases map to TRBD2. This CDR3 spans 16 amino acids. Germline-derived CDR1 and CDR2 are SGHRS and YFSETQ. Germline trimming cut 4 bases from V and 7 bases from J; bases unmatched to any gene: 6. CDR3 in amino acids: CASSKGLAGVVGELFF. The CDR3 DNA is TGCGCCAGCAGCAAGGGACTAGCGGGAGTGGTCGGGGAGCTGTTTTTT. The full variable domain, with the rest looked up from reference TRBV5-1 and TRBJ2-2, is KAGVTQTPRYLIKTRGQQVTLSCSPISGHRSVSWYQQTPGQGLQFLFEYFSETQRNKGNFPGRFSGRQFSNSRSEMNVSTLELGDSALYLCASSKGLAGVVGELFFGEGSRLTVL.

This clonotype was seen at least ten times. The chain combines TRBV6-1 with TRBJ1-6; possibly TRBD1 for D (6 bases). V lost 6 bases, J lost 7 bases, and 16 bases lay in between. CDR1 is MNHNS and CDR2 is SASEGT in the germline V gene. The CDR3 covers 15 residues. CDR3 sequence: CASRTGTRDNSPLHF. CDR3 sequence (DNA): TGTGCCAGCAGAACCGGGACACGGGACAATTCACCCCTCCACTTT.